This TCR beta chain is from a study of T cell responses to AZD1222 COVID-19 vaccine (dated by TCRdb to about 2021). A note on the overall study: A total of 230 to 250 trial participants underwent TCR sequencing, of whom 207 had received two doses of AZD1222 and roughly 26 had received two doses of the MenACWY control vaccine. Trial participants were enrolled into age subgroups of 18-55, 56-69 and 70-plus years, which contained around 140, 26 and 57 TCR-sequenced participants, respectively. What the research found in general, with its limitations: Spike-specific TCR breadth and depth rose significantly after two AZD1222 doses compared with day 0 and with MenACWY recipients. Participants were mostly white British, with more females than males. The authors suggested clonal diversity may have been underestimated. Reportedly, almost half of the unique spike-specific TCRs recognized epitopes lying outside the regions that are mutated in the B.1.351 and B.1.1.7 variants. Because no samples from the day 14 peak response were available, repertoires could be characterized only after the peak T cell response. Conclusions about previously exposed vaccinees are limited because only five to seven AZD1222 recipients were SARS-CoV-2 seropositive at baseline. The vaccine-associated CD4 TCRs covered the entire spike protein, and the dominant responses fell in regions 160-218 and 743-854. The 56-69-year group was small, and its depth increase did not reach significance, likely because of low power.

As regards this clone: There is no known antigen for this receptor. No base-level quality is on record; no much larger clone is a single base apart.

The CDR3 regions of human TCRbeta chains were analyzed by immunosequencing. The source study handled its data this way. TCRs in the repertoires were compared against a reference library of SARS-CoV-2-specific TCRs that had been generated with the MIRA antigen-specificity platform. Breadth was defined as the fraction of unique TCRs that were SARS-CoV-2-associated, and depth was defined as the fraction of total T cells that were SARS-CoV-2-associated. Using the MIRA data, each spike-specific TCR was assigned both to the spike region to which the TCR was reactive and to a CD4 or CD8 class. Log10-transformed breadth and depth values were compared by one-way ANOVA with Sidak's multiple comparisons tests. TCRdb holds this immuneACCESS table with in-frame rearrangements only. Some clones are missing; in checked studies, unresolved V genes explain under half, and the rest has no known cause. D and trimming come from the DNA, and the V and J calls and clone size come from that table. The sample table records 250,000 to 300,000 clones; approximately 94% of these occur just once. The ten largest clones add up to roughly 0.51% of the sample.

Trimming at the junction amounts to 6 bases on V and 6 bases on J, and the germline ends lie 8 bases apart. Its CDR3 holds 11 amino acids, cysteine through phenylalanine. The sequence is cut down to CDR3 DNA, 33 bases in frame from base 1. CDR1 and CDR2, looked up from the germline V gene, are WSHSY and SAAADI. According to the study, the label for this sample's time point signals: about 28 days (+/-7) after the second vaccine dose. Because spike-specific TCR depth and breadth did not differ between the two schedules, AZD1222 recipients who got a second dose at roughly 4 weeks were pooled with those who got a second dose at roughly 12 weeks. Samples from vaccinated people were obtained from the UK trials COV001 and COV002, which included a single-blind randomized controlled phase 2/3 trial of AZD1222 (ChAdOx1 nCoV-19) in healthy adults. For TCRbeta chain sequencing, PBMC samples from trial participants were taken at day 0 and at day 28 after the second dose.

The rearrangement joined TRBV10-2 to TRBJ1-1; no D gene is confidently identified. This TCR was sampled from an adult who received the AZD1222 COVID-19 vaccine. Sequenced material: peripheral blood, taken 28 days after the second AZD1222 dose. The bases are TGCGCCAGCAGAATGGAATCTGAAGCTTTCTTT. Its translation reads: CASRMESEAFF.